These 26 T cell receptor beta chains share one sample of origin, sequenced in a study of regulatory T cells in long-lasting Graves disease. Building the TCR beta libraries relied on iRepertoire HTBI primers, and CDR3 regions underwent Arm-PCR. TCRdb re-derived calls from the multiplex PCR reads in MiXCR, one entry per CDR3 protein. The table lists 300,000 to 400,000 distinct CDR3 sequences, roughly 15% of them singletons. Time point here: newly diagnosed GD, antithyroid drugs for less than 3 months. Researchers made the TCR library from RNA that was extracted from PBMCs. The sample was peripheral blood mononuclear cells (PBMCs), taken at new diagnosis, from a patient treated with antithyroid drugs. The receptors shown here come from a female donor with Graves disease.

This clonotype was seen at least ten times. The V call is TRBV7-3, the J call TRBJ2-2, with 9 bases that match TRBD2. Germline-derived CDR1 and CDR2 are SGHTA and FQGTGA. The CDR3 consists of 16 residues. Trimming took 4 bases from V and 3 from J; bases not matched to a gene: 6. CDR3 in amino acids: CASSSTSGSDTGELFF. DNA of the CDR3: TGTGCCAGCAGCTCCACTAGCGGGTCGGACACCGGGGAGCTGTTTTTT. The entire variable domain, with the rest obtained from reference TRBV7-3 and TRBJ2-2, is as follows: GAGVSQTPSNKVTEKGKYVELRCDPISGHTALYWYRQSLGQGPEFLIYFQGTGAADDSGLPNDRFFAVRPEGSVSTLKIQRTERGDSAVYLCASSSTSGSDTGELFFGEGSRLTVL.

Many counts were recorded for this clonotype. DNA for the CDR3: TGCAGTGCCTTAAAAGGGGGAGGGTCGGGTGGCTACACCTTC. Protein sequence: CSALKGGGSGGYTF. This rearrangement joins TRBV20-1 to TRBJ1-2; TRBD1 is a possible D gene (6 bases). Deletions cut 6 bases from V and 7 bases from J, with 21 bases between. Germline V gives CDR1 DFQATT, CDR2 SNEGSKA (reference sequence). The CDR3 has 14 residues.

This clonotype has only one observation. The chain uses TRBV10-2 and TRBJ1-3, with D unclear. There are 14 residues in the CDR3. Germline loops: CDR1 WSHSY, CDR2 SAAADI. The V gene lost 3 bases and the J gene lost 8 bases, with 14 bases spanning the gap. The CDR3 nucleotides are TGCGCCAGCAGTGAATCGCGTTTGTGGGACACCATATATTTT. It yields the protein CASSESRLWDTIYF.

In this sample, this clonotype turned up a few times. The rearrangement links TRBV4-2 to TRBJ2-7; 13 nucleotides line up with TRBD2. CDR3 length: 16 residues. Germline loops: CDR1 LGHNA, CDR2 YNFKEQ. The ends lost 0 bases at V and 3 bases at J; junction bases unmatched: 2. CDR3 DNA: TGTGCCAGCAGCCAAGAACTAGCGGGAGGGTTCTACGAGCAGTACTTC. Amino acid sequence: CASSQELAGGFYEQYF.

The chain carries TRBV27 and TRBJ1-1; a possible D gene is TRBD1 (5 bases). V lost 7 bases, J lost 5 bases, and 14 bases lay in between. Germline V CDR1 and CDR2: MNHEY, SMNVEV (reference sequence). CDR3 length equals 13 residues. The CDR3 coding sequence is TGTGCCAGCAAACGGGGGGGTAGGACTGAAGCTTTCTTT. Protein: CASKRGGRTEAFF.

Ten or more counts support this clonotype. V is TRBV12-3 or TRBV12-4 and J is TRBJ2-1; D possibly corresponds to TRBD1 (6 bases). The CDR3 length is 13 residues. Trimming shortened V by 5 bases and J by 6 bases, and 11 bases separated the two germline ends. CDR3 DNA: TGTGCCAGCAGTCCGGACAGAATCAATGAGCAGTTCTTC. It is translated as CASSPDRINEQFF.

This clonotype has ten or more counts. The rearrangement links TRBV20-1 to TRBJ1-6; D is unclear. There are 15 residues in the CDR3. Germline V gene lookup returns CDR1 DFQATT and CDR2 SNEGSKA (reference sequence). V was clipped by 0 bases and J by 5 bases, with 11 bases between them. The DNA for the CDR3 is TGCAGTGCTAGAGATCTGGAAGGTGATAATTCACCCCTCCACTTT. Protein sequence: CSARDLEGDNSPLHF.

Ten or more counts support this clonotype. The rearrangement links TRBV12-3 or TRBV12-4 to TRBJ1-5, with 9 bases identical to TRBD1. This CDR3 has 15 residues. The V segment lost 6 bases and the J segment 1 base; nucleotides outside the gene matches: 4. The CDR3 DNA is TGTGCCAGCAGACAGGGACAGGGAAGCAATCAGCCCCAGCATTTT. Encoded protein: CASRQGQGSNQPQHF.

Ten or more counts support this clonotype. This CDR3 is CSAYPGTPDSPLHF. The CDR3 nucleotides read TGCAGTGCGTACCCCGGGACACCAGATTCACCCCTCCACTTT. The genes are TRBV20-1 and TRBJ1-6; the D gene is possibly TRBD1 (6 bases). In germline, CDR1 is DFQATT, CDR2 SNEGSKA (reference sequence). This CDR3 has 14 residues. V was clipped by 6 bases and J by 8 bases, with 17 bases between them.

The table lists this clonotype with many counts. The chain has TRBV7-2 and TRBJ2-7; no clear D. Germline V gene lookup returns CDR1 SGHTA and CDR2 FQGNSA. The CDR3 is made up of 14 amino acids. V was trimmed by 5 bases and J by 0 bases, leaving 11 bases between them. The CDR3 region has the DNA TGTGCCAGCAGCCTGAGCAGGAGCTCCTACGAGCAGTACTTC. It yields the protein CASSLSRSSYEQYF. The whole variable domain, remainder taken from reference TRBV7-2 and TRBJ2-7, is GAGVSQSPSNKVTEKGKDVELRCDPISGHTALYWYRQSLGQGLEFLIYFQGNSAPDKSGLPSDRFSAERTGGSVSTLTIQRTQQEDSAVYLCASSLSRSSYEQYFGPGTRLTVT.

This clonotype appeared many times. The chain is built from TRBV28 and TRBJ2-7; 10 nucleotides line up with TRBD2. The J segment lost 2 bases and the V segment lost 6 bases, leaving 19 bases of the junction unmatched. The CDR3 sequence is 19 residues long. The germline gives CDR1 MDHEN, CDR2 SYDVKM. CDR3 DNA: TGTGCCAGCAGCCCAGGGGGGGGGCTAGCGGGAGTACCCGCCTACGAGCAGTACTTC. It is translated as CASSPGGGLAGVPAYEQYF.

This clonotype was recorded many times. The V call is TRBV11-2, the J call TRBJ2-4; D not resolved. Germline V gives CDR1 SGHAT, CDR2 FQNNGV. The CDR3 is made up of 15 amino acids. The V end lost 0 bases, the J end lost 0 bases, and 6 bases lay between the germline ends. The CDR3 sequence is CASSLELPAKNIQYF. CDR3 coding DNA: TGTGCCAGCAGCTTAGAACTACCAGCCAAAAACATTCAGTACTTC.

This clonotype occurred many times. The chain uses TRBV20-1 and TRBJ2-5, with 10 bases lining up with TRBD2. J was trimmed by 2 bases and V by 5 bases; bases with no gene match: 8. CDR3 size: 15 residues. The germline V gene encodes CDR1 DFQATT and CDR2 SNEGSKA (reference sequence). For the CDR3, the DNA is TGCAGTGCTCATCGGACTAGCGGAATACAAGAGACCCAGTACTTC. It translates to CSAHRTSGIQETQYF.

The chain's CDR3 is CASSPVGPLNIQYF. CDR3 nucleotides: TGTGCCAGCAGTCCCGTCGGGCCTTTAAACATTCAGTACTTC. The chain recombines TRBV6-2 or TRBV6-3 with TRBJ2-4; D is unresolved. V lost 5 bases and J lost 6, with 14 bases in between. The CDR3 is made up of 14 amino acids. Germline V CDR1 and CDR2: MNHEY, SVGEGT.

This clonotype was observed at least ten times. V usage is TRBV5-1 and J usage is TRBJ2-7, with 8 bases identical to TRBD1. V shed 2 bases and J 3 bases; nucleotides not matched to a gene: 7. Germline-derived CDR1 and CDR2 are SGHRS and YFSETQ. The CDR3 is 15 residues long. CDR3 amino acids: CASSFSRTGLYEQYF. CDR3 DNA sequence: TGCGCCAGCAGCTTCAGCCGGACAGGGCTCTACGAGCAGTACTTC.

The CDR3 loop is CSVEDLGLAGGDEQFF. The CDR3 bases are TGCAGCGTTGAAGATCTGGGGCTAGCGGGAGGGGATGAGCAGTTCTTC. The V gene is TRBV29-1, the J gene TRBJ2-1; 12 bases line up with TRBD2. This CDR3 contains 16 residues. With 0 bases clipped from V and 8 bases from J, the junction kept 8 bases outside the gene matches. Germline V gene sequence: CDR1 SQVTM, CDR2 ANQGSEA.

This clonotype occurred many times. The chain carries TRBV7-3 and TRBJ2-1; 12 bases are a match to TRBD2. The V and J ends lost 5 bases and 0 bases, in that order; junction bases with no gene match: 11. The CDR3 loop spans 19 amino acids. Germline lookup yields CDR1 SGHTA and CDR2 FQGTGA. The DNA of the CDR3 is TGTGCCAGCAGCCCCGGCGGGCTAGCGGGAGGGAGCTCCTACAATGAGCAGTTCTTC. It codes for CASSPGGLAGGSSYNEQFF.

This clonotype was counted between two and nine times. V and J are TRBV4-1 and TRBJ1-5, with a tentative D call TRBD1 (6 bases). In germline, CDR1 is MGHRA, CDR2 YSYEKL. V was trimmed by 0 bases and J by 4 bases, leaving 13 bases between them. This CDR3 contains 16 residues. The DNA for the CDR3 is TGCGCCAGCAGCCAAGATGGGGGGACACCTAATCAGCCCCAGCATTTT. The encoded protein is CASSQDGGTPNQPQHF.

The sample holds many counts of this clonotype. This chain connects TRBV30 to TRBJ2-7, with TRBD2 matching over 7 bases. Trimming took 0 bases from V and 7 from J; bases not matched to a gene: 6. The CDR3 length is 13 residues. Germline V gene data show CDR1 as GTSNPN and CDR2 as SVGIG (reference sequence). The chain's CDR3 is CAWSVGQGGEQYF. In DNA form, the CDR3 reads TGTGCCTGGAGTGTAGGCCAGGGAGGGGAGCAGTACTTC.

The J gene is TRBJ2-4, the V gene TRBV19, with 9 bases matching TRBD1. The CDR3 runs to 16 residues. Germline CDR1 and CDR2: LNHDA and SQIVND (reference sequence). With 5 bases clipped from V and 6 bases from J, the junction kept 11 bases outside the gene matches. For the CDR3, the DNA is TGTGCCAGTAGTCTCTTACAGGGGGCGCGTGGAAACATTCAGTACTTC. Translation: CASSLLQGARGNIQYF.

Many counts were recorded for this clonotype. The chain couples TRBV9 to TRBJ1-1, with D possibly matching TRBD1 (5 bases). This CDR3 is built from 13 residues. The germline gives CDR1 SGDLS, CDR2 YYNGEE. V was trimmed by 4 bases and J by 3 bases, leaving 10 bases between them. Here the CDR3 reads CASSHGGDTEAFF. CDR3 in DNA: TGTGCCAGCAGCCACGGGGGGGACACTGAAGCTTTCTTT.

The V gene is TRBV18, the J gene TRBJ1-2; D is undetermined. V was shortened by 0 bases and J by 1 base, with 6 bases between the two germline ends. The length of the CDR3 is 14 residues. Germline V gene data show CDR1 as KGHSH and CDR2 as LQKENI. CDR3 sequence (DNA): TGTGCCAGCTCACCACCGACAATTAACTATGGCTACACCTTC. Amino acid sequence: CASSPPTINYGYTF.

Note on this clonotype: At one end the junction does not follow the germline gene, possibly because of a read error. The chain recombines TRBV5-1 with TRBJ1-1; D gene unclear. CDR1 is SGHRS, CDR2 YFSETQ, per germline. This CDR3 spans 12 amino acids. The DNA for the CDR3 is TGCGTCAGCAGCTTTGGGCAGACTGAAGCTTTCTTT. The encoded protein is CVSSFGQTEAFF. Combining the CDR3 with reference TRBV5-1 and TRBJ1-1 gives the whole variable domain KAGVTQTPRYLIKTRGQQVTLSCSPISGHRSVSWYQQTPGQGLQFLFEYFSETQRNKGNFPGRFSGRQFSNSRSEMNVSTLELGDSALYLCVSSFGQTEAFFGQGTRLTVV.

This clonotype was observed a handful of times. This chain links TRBV27 with TRBJ1-1; 7 nucleotides agree with TRBD1. Germline CDR1 is MNHEY and CDR2 is SMNVEV (reference sequence). The CDR3 totals 15 residues. V dropped 5 bases and J dropped 3; count of bases not matched to a gene: 9. Written as DNA, the CDR3 is TGTGCCAGCAGTCCACAGGGGCTCGTGGACACTGAAGCTTTCTTT. As protein: CASSPQGLVDTEAFF.

This clonotype showed up many times. The chain joins TRBV6-2 or TRBV6-3 to TRBJ1-5; D is unresolved. This CDR3 is 13 amino acids long. V was cut by 5 bases and J by 6 bases, with 11 bases left in between. The V gene's germline CDR1 is MNHEY and CDR2 SVGEGT. Here the CDR3 reads CASSEAWGQPQHF. The CDR3 nucleotides read TGTGCCAGCAGTGAAGCGTGGGGTCAGCCCCAGCATTTT.

This clonotype showed up many times. The chain has TRBV20-1 and TRBJ1-2; D unclear. CDR1 and CDR2 (germline): DFQATT, SNEGSKA (reference sequence). V shed 0 bases and J shed 8 bases, with 19 bases lying between them. The CDR3 has 15 amino acids. The CDR3: CSARDNGLQHGGYTF. The CDR3 DNA reads TGCAGTGCTAGAGATAATGGCCTTCAACACGGGGGCTACACCTTC.